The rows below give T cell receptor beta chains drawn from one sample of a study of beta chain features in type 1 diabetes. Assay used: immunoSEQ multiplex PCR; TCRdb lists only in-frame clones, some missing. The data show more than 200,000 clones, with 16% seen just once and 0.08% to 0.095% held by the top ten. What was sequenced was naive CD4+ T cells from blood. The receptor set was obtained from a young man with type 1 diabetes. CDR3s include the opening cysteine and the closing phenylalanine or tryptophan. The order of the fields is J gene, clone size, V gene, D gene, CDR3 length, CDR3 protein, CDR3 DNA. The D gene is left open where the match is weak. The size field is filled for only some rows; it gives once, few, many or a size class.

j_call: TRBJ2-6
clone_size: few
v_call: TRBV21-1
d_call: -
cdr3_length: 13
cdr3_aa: CASSKAPKEVLTF
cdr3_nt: TGTGCCAGCAGCAAAGCACCGAAAGAGGTCCTGACTTTC

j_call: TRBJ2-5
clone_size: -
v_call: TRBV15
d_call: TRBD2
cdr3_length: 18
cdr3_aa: CATSRDRRRAGQYLAQYF
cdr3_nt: TGTGCCACCAGCAGAGATCGGAGGAGAGCGGGGCAGTACTTGGCCCAGTACTTC

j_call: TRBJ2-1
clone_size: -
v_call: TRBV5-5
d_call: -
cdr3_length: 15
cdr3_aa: CASSLAREAYNEQFF
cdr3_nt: TGTGCCAGCAGCTTGGCCAGGGAGGCCTACAATGAGCAGTTCTTC

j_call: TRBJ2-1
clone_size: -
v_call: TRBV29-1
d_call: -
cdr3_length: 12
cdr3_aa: CSADSPYNEQFF
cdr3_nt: TGCAGCGCGGACAGTCCGTACAATGAGCAGTTCTTC

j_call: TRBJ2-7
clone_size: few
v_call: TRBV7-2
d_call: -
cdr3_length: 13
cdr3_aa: CASSRPGTPSQYF
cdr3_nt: TGTGCCAGCAGCCGTCCCGGGACCCCGAGTCAGTACTTC

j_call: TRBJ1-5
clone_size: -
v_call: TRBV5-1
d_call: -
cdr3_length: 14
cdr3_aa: CASSLGGFREPQHF
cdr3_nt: TGCGCCAGCAGCTTGGGTGGATTCAGGGAGCCCCAGCATTTT

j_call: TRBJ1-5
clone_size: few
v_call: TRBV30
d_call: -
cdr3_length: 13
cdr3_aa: CAWSRSEGQPQHF
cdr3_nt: TGTGCCTGGAGTCGAAGTGAGGGTCAGCCCCAGCATTTT

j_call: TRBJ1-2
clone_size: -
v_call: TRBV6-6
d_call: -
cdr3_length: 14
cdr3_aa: CASSLFDSSYGYTF
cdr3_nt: TGTGCCAGCAGCCTTTTCGACAGCTCCTATGGCTACACCTTC

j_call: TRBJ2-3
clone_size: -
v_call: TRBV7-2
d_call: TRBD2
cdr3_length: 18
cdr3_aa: CASSPGGAGGPITDTQYF
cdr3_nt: TGTGCCAGCAGCCCAGGTGGAGCGGGAGGACCGATCACAGATACGCAGTATTTT

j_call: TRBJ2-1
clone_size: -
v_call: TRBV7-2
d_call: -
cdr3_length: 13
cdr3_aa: CASSQRSGVSQFF
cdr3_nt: TGTGCCAGCAGCCAAAGGTCGGGGGTCTCGCAGTTCTTC

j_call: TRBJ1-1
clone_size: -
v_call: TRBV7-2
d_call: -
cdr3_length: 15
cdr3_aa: CASSLNQIMNTEAFF
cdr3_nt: TGTGCCAGCAGCTTAAATCAAATAATGAACACTGAAGCTTTCTTT

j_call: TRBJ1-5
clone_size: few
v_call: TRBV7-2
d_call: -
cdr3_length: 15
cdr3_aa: CASSLGQASNQPQHF
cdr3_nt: TGTGCCAGCAGCTTAGGGCAGGCTAGCAATCAGCCCCAGCATTTT

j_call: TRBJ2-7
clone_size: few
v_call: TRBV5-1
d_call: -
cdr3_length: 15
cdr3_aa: CASSEQGEGSSEQYF
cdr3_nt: TGCGCCAGCAGCGAACAGGGAGAGGGGAGCTCCGAGCAGTACTTC

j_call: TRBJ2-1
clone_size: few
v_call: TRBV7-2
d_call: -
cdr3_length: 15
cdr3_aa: CASSLSLGQYNEQFF
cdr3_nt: TGTGCCAGCAGCTTAAGTCTAGGCCAATACAATGAGCAGTTCTTC

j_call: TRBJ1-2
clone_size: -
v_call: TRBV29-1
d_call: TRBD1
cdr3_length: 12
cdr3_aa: CSVNPGGTGYTF
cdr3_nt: TGCAGCGTTAACCCAGGGGGCACGGGCTACACCTTC

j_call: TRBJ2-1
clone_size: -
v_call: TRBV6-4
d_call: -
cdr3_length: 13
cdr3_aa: CASSEQGGNEQFF
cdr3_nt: TGTGCCAGCAGTGAACAGGGAGGGAATGAGCAGTTCTTC

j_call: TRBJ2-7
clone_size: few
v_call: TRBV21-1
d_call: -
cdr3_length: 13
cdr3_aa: CASSKANGSEQYF
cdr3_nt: TGTGCCAGCAGCAAAGCAAACGGGTCCGAGCAGTACTTC

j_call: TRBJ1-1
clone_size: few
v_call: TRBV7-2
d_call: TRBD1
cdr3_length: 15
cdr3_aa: CASNRQGQGYTEAFF
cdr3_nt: TGTGCCAGCAACAGACAGGGGCAAGGGTACACTGAAGCTTTCTTT

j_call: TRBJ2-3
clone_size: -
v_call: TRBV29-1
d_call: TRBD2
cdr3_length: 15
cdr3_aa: CSVDTTSGRMNTQYF
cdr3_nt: TGCAGCGTTGACACGACTAGCGGGAGAATGAATACGCAGTATTTT

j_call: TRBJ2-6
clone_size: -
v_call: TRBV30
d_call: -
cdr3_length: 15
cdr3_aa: CAWSGQWSGANVLTF
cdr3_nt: TGTGCCTGGTCCGGACAGTGGTCTGGGGCCAACGTCCTGACTTTC

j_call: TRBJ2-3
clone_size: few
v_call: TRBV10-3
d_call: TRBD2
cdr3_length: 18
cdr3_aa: CAISESSLASGSTDTQYF
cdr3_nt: TGTGCCATCAGTGAGTCTTCCTTGGCTAGCGGTAGCACAGATACGCAGTATTTT

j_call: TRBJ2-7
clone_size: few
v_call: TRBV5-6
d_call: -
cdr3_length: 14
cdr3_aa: CASSLYGTPAEQYF
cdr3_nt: TGTGCCAGCAGCTTGTATGGGACCCCTGCCGAGCAGTACTTC